This T cell receptor beta chain was profiled in a study of cytomegalovirus exposure and HLA in healthy donors. Study details: Approximately 77 million unique TCRs from HLA-typed donors were held in an early release of data.

As to this clone: The antigen is undetermined.

This CDR3 is 15 amino acids long. V was trimmed by 6 bases and J by 4 bases, leaving 18 bases between them. The germline V gene encodes CDR1 LNHDA and CDR2 SQIVND (reference sequence). Study-level findings and limits: With further analysis later on, most CMV-associated TCR beta chains appeared HLA-restricted.

PCR used 60 Vbeta primers and 13 Jbeta primers. Measured with immunoSEQ multiplex PCR; TCRdb has only the in-frame clones, and not every one. The sample carries 55,000 to 65,000 clones, 83% recorded once. Sequencing used PBMCs. This sequence joins TRBV19 and TRBJ1-2; the D gene is possibly TRBD1 (5 bases). The receptor was isolated from a human donor in good health. In nucleotides, the CDR3 is TGTGCCAGTAGCCTCTACTTCCCGGACACCTATGGCTACACCTTC. Translating gives CASSLYFPDTYGYTF.